This is a list of T cell receptor beta chains from one sample in a study of blood T cell repertoires in COVID-19. Only in-frame clones appear in the TCRdb table, and some are missing; sequencing was by immunoSEQ multiplex PCR. The top ten hold around 16% of the sample, which has some 170,000 clones, more than 75% seen once. Sequenced: PBMCs or T cells enriched from blood (not recorded which). These receptors came from a woman aged 45-65 years who had recovered from COVID-19. Both conserved end residues are part of each CDR3.

V,J,CDR3
TRBV7-2,TRBJ1-5,CASSSVQVRNQPQHF
TRBV3-1/TRBV3-2,TRBJ1-2,CASSQGGGGHGYTF
TRBV4-2,TRBJ1-4,CASSPGQNEKLFF
TRBV19,TRBJ1-5,CASSTRTGRSNQPQHF
TRBV5-4,TRBJ2-1,CASSPLASPYNEQFF
TRBV3-1/TRBV3-2,TRBJ2-2,CASSKGGTGELFF
TRBV3-1/TRBV3-2,TRBJ2-3,CASSQEGTSGITDTQYF
TRBV12-5,TRBJ2-2,CASGLRGGLDRHTGELFF
TRBV7-2,TRBJ2-3,CASSLAGTSGSTDTQYF
TRBV4-1,TRBJ2-5,CASSAIELETQYF
TRBV5-8,TRBJ2-5,CASARTVETQYF
TRBV6-2/TRBV6-3,TRBJ2-7,CASSNDSPSHEQYF
TRBV12-3/TRBV12-4,TRBJ1-2,CASISREVGGYTF
TRBV19,TRBJ2-1,CASSIGTTQFF
TRBV24-1,TRBJ2-1,CATSVQGPYNEQFF
TRBV10-3,TRBJ2-1,CAISESTSSGGSYNEQFF
TRBV5-1,TRBJ1-5,CASSLEFGGSSNQPQHF
TRBV6-1,TRBJ1-5,CASSSIDQPQHF
TRBV11-3,TRBJ2-1,CASSPSSYNEQFF
TRBV28,TRBJ2-2,CASSIPFGGAIGELFF
TRBV7-2,TRBJ2-2,CALPQYGAGTGKSGELFF
TRBV24-1,TRBJ2-6,CATSDTESGANVLTF
TRBV18,TRBJ2-1,CASWGTGGARDEQFF
TRBV28,TRBJ1-2,CASTPWGTEDYGYTF
TRBV27,TRBJ2-7,CASSFSHRDGGAYEQYF
TRBV2,TRBJ2-2,CASRKLAGLNTGELFF
TRBV28,TRBJ1-6,CASSLTQYNSPLHF
TRBV5-5,TRBJ1-6,CASSLVPSSSYNSPLHF
TRBV7-8,TRBJ1-1,CASSWDRGQTEAFF
TRBV5-6,TRBJ1-4,CASSLSGIDANEKLFF
TRBV18,TRBJ2-7,CASSPGTSEDEQYF
TRBV7-2,TRBJ2-3,CASRIRGGGTDTQYF
TRBV19,TRBJ1-2,CASSINQGSSYGYTF
TRBV30,TRBJ1-6,CAWSGLAGSPLHF
TRBV2,TRBJ1-6,CASRDIGSSYNSPLHF
TRBV28,TRBJ2-7,CASSLAGLSYEQYF
TRBV7-2,TRBJ1-3,CASTPFRDSSGNTIYF
TRBV3-1/TRBV3-2,TRBJ1-1,CASSPTGGRGEAFF
TRBV9,TRBJ1-3,CASSARQGEGNTIYF